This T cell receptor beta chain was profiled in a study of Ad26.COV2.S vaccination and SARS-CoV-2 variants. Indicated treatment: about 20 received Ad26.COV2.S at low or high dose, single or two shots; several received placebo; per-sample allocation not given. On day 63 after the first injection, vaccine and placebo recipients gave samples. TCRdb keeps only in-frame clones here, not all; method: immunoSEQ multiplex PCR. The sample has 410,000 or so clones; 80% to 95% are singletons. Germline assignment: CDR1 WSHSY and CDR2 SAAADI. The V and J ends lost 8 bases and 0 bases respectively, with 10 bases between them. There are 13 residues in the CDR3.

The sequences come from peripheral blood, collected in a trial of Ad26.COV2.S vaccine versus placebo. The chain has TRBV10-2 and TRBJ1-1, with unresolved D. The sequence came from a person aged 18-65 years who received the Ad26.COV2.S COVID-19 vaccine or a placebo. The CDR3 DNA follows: TGCGCCAGCTGCTCTTTATTGAACACTGAAGCTTTCTTT. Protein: CASCSLLNTEAFF.